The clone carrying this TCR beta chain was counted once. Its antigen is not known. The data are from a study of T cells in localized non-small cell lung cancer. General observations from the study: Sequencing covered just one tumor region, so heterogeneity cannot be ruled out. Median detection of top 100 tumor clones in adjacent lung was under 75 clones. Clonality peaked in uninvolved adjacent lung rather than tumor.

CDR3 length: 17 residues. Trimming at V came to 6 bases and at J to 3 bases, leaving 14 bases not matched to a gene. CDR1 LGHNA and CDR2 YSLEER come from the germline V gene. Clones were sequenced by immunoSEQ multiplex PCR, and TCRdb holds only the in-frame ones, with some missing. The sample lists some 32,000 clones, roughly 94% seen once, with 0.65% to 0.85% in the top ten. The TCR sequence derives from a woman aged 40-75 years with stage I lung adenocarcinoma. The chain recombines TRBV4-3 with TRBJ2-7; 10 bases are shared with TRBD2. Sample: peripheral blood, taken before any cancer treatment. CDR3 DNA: TGCGCCAGCAGTCGAGGGAGAGCGGGGGGGGCAAACTACGAGCAGTACTTC. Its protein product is CASSRGRAGGANYEQYF.